Sequencing of this TCR beta chain was carried out in a study of blood T cell repertoires in COVID-19. Background on the study: Donors in the United States, Italy and Spain gave samples during acute or convalescent COVID-19. T cells, B-cell-depleted T cells, or PBMCs provided the cDNA or gDNA that served as material.

Per the original data handling: Reference gene primer amplification gave estimated nucleated cell counts. Sequencing used immunoSEQ multiplex PCR; TCRdb keeps in-frame clones, though not all of them. That table is the source of V, J and clone size, and D and trimming were worked out from the DNA. Of 200,000 to 250,000 clones listed, approximately 90% were seen once; the top ten hold about 2%. V dropped 0 bases and J dropped 7; count of bases not matched to a gene: 5. Germline V lookup: CDR1 LGHNA, CDR2 YSLEER. CDR3 length: 14 amino acids. The rearrangement joins TRBV4-3 to TRBJ1-2; 7 bases align to TRBD1. The receptor's source is a man aged 25 to 40 who had recovered from COVID-19. The sample consisted of peripheral blood. The CDR3 protein is CASSQDTGVRGYTF. CDR3 DNA: TGCGCCAGCAGCCAAGACACAGGGGTTCGTGGCTACACCTTC.